This is a list of T cell receptor beta chains from one sample in a study of blood T cell repertoires in COVID-19. Clones were read by immunoSEQ multiplex PCR, and TCRdb kept only the in-frame ones, dropping some. The table includes a few hundred thousand clones, 92% detected once. Sequencing was carried out using PBMCs or T cells enriched from blood (not recorded which). The receptors shown here come from a woman aged 30 to 39 who had recovered from COVID-19. Each CDR3 is given with its conserved first and last residue. D genes are given only for firm matches. Expanded clones get a size class; other rows say once, few or many, or leave the size out.

J | V | D | size | DNA | CDR3
TRBJ2-1 | TRBV7-3 | TRBD2 | . | TGTGCCAGCAGCTTAAGGAGTAAAGCTAGCGGGAGACCCTACAATGAGCAGTTCTTC | CASSLRSKASGRPYNEQFF
TRBJ1-1 | TRBV11-2 | . | . | TGTGCCAGCAGCTTATACACAAAGAACACTGAAGCTTTCTTT | CASSLYTKNTEAFF
TRBJ2-5 | TRBV5-1 | . | . | TGCGCCAGCAGCCCAACGACTAGATTAGAGACCCAGTACTTC | CASSPTTRLETQYF
TRBJ2-5 | TRBV11-1 | . | . | TGTGCCAGCAGCTTAGATGCAGGTAGAGAGACCCAGTACTTC | CASSLDAGRETQYF
TRBJ1-5 | TRBV6-2/TRBV6-3 | TRBD1 | few | TGTGCCAGCAGTTACTCAATGGACAGGGGGGACCAGCCCCAGCATTTT | CASSYSMDRGDQPQHF
TRBJ2-3 | TRBV3-1/TRBV3-2 | TRBD2 | . | TGTGCCAGCAGCCAAGAGCGACTAGCGGGAACAGATACGCAGTATTTT | CASSQERLAGTDTQYF
TRBJ2-7 | TRBV5-1 | TRBD1 | . | TGCGCCAGCAGCCCCAGGACAGGAGACTACGAGCAGTACTTC | CASSPRTGDYEQYF
TRBJ1-5 | TRBV19 | . | . | TGTGCCAGTAGTATTTCCCGGGGACAGCCCCAGCATTTT | CASSISRGQPQHF
TRBJ2-7 | TRBV11-3 | TRBD2 | . | TGTGCCAGCAGCTTAGGACTGCGCGCTAGCGGATACGAGCAGTACTTC | CASSLGLRASGYEQYF
TRBJ2-7 | TRBV6-2/TRBV6-3 | TRBD1 | . | TGTGCCAGCAGTGTACGCTTAACAGGGGGCACCTTCTACGAGCAGTACTTC | CASSVRLTGGTFYEQYF
TRBJ1-2 | TRBV7-3 | TRBD1 | . | TGTGCCAGCAGCCGAGGACAGGGAACGGATGGCTACACCTTC | CASSRGQGTDGYTF
TRBJ2-2 | TRBV7-3 | TRBD2 | . | TGTGCCAGCAGCTTAAGGCGCAAGACTAGCAGATCATCAGAGGACACCGGGGAGCTGTTTTTT | CASSLRRKTSRSSEDTGELFF
TRBJ2-2 | TRBV7-6 | . | once | TGTGCCAGCAGCCGAGAGAACACCGGGGAGCTGTTTTTT | CASSRENTGELFF
TRBJ2-1 | TRBV28 | TRBD2 | . | TGTGCCAGCAGTGCCCCGGGGCTAGCGGGGGCCGACGGGGTGGAGCAGTTCTTC | CASSAPGLAGADGVEQFF
TRBJ2-1 | TRBV6-5 | . | . | TGTGCCAGCAGTTACTCTGGGGCCCAACGTGAGCAGTTCTTC | CASSYSGAQREQFF
TRBJ1-2 | TRBV5-4 | . | once | TGTGCCAGCAGCGGTTACTCTCAAGGAGTCTATGGCTACACCTTC | CASSGYSQGVYGYTF
TRBJ2-6 | TRBV4-2 | TRBD1 | . | TGTGCCAGCAGCCAGGGACAGGGGAGGAGCGTGGGAGGGGCCAACGTCCTGACTTTC | CASSQGQGRSVGGANVLTF
TRBJ1-1 | TRBV4-1 | TRBD1 | . | TGCGCCAGCAGCCAAGCGGACGGACAGGGATTCTCTGAAGCTTTCTTT | CASSQADGQGFSEAFF
TRBJ1-2 | TRBV15 | . | . | TGTGCCACCAGCGGTCGTAGGGGGGGCTCGGGCTATGGCTACACCTTC | CATSGRRGGSGYGYTF
TRBJ2-2 | TRBV5-8 | TRBD1 | once | TGTGCCAGCAGCTTGGGGCAGGGGGACGGCGGGGAGCTGTTTTTT | CASSLGQGDGGELFF
TRBJ2-5 | TRBV3-1/TRBV3-2 | . | . | TGTGCCAGCAGCATAGACTATCAAGAGACCCAGTACTTC | CASSIDYQETQYF
TRBJ2-7 | TRBV2 | TRBD1 | once | TGTGCCAGCACCAATCCGAGGGGCCAATCGCCCACTAAACAGGGGTGGCCAGGGGCCTACGAGCAGTACTTC | CASTNPRGQSPTKQGWPGAYEQYF
TRBJ1-1 | TRBV3-1/TRBV3-2 | . | . | TGTGCCAGCAGCCAAGATTCGGGGTTGGCTTTCTTT | CASSQDSGLAFF
TRBJ2-7 | TRBV21-1 | . | few | TGTGCCAGCAGCAGTGGGGGAGGGTCTCCCTACGAGCAGTACTTC | CASSSGGGSPYEQYF
TRBJ2-7 | TRBV7-2 | TRBD1 | . | TGTGCCAGCGGGGACAGGGGAGGCTACGAGCAGTACTTC | CASGDRGGYEQYF
TRBJ1-3 | TRBV6-5 | . | . | TGTGCCAGCAGTTACGACAGAAACTCTGGAAACACCATATATTTT | CASSYDRNSGNTIYF
TRBJ2-7 | TRBV7-8 | . | . | TGTGCCAGCAGCTTAACCACAGGACAGTACGAGCAGTACTTC | CASSLTTGQYEQYF
TRBJ1-3 | TRBV28 | . | once | TGTGCCAGCATAGCTCGAAACACCATATATTTT | CASIARNTIYF
TRBJ2-1 | TRBV28 | . | . | TGTGCCAGCATAGACAGGAGCTCCTACAATGAGCAGTTCTTC | CASIDRSSYNEQFF
TRBJ2-1 | TRBV5-4 | TRBD2 | . | TGTGCCAGCAGCTTCAAAACTAGCGGGGGATTCAATGAGCAGTTCTTC | CASSFKTSGGFNEQFF
TRBJ2-1 | TRBV6-2/TRBV6-3 | . | . | TGTGCCAGCAGTTACTCAACAGGAAGCTCCTACAATGAGCAGTTCTTC | CASSYSTGSSYNEQFF
TRBJ2-3 | TRBV4-1 | . | . | TGCGCCAGCAGCCAAGCGTACACTAGAACAGATACGCAGTATTTT | CASSQAYTRTDTQYF
TRBJ2-7 | TRBV13 | TRBD1 | . | TGTGCCAGCAGCTTCCAGACAGGGAGCTACGAGCAGTACTTC | CASSFQTGSYEQYF
TRBJ2-1 | TRBV29-1 | . | . | TGCAGCGTGGGGACTTACAATGAGCAGTTCTTC | CSVGTYNEQFF
TRBJ2-7 | TRBV5-6 | . | few | TGTGCCAGCAGCTTGGTGGACAGGGACTACTACGAGCAGTACTTC | CASSLVDRDYYEQYF
TRBJ2-7 | TRBV7-3 | TRBD2 | . | TGTGCCAGCAGCCCAGCGGGGGGTGGCTACGAGCAGTACTTC | CASSPAGGGYEQYF
TRBJ1-2 | TRBV5-4 | TRBD1 | . | TGTGCCAGCAGCCAAAACGGACAGGGGGCAAGGGGCTACACCTTC | CASSQNGQGARGYTF
TRBJ1-1 | TRBV6-5 | . | . | TGTGCCAGCATGTTTGGGTCCGGGAGAGCTTTCTTT | CASMFGSGRAFF
TRBJ2-7 | TRBV11-3 | TRBD1 | . | TGTGCCAGCAGCTTGACAGGGGCCTACGAGCAGTACTTC | CASSLTGAYEQYF
TRBJ2-7 | TRBV29-1 | . | . | TGCAGCGTAGCGGGTAGCTCCTACGAGCAGTACTTC | CSVAGSSYEQYF
TRBJ1-2 | TRBV7-9 | TRBD1 | once | TGTGCCAGCAGCTCCTCCGGGACAGGATACGGCTACACCTTC | CASSSSGTGYGYTF
TRBJ1-2 | TRBV20-1 | . | . | TGCAGTGCTAACAGGGACTATGGCTACACCTTC | CSANRDYGYTF
TRBJ2-1 | TRBV4-3 | . | . | TGCGCCAGCAGCCAAGTCCGGGACACCCGTGAGCAGTTCTTC | CASSQVRDTREQFF
TRBJ2-2 | TRBV28 | . | . | TGTGCCAGCAGACCGGACTGGAACACCGGGGAGCTGTTTTTT | CASRPDWNTGELFF
TRBJ2-2 | TRBV6-5 | . | . | TGTGCCAGCAGTTATGGTCTAGACACCGGGGAGCTGTTTTTT | CASSYGLDTGELFF
TRBJ1-5 | TRBV10-3 | TRBD1 | . | TGTGCCATCAGTGAGTCGGCAGGGGGGCCCTATCAGCCCCAGCATTTT | CAISESAGGPYQPQHF
TRBJ1-1 | TRBV27 | . | . | TGTGCCAGCAGTTTAGGGGGGGGGACTGAAGCTTTCTTT | CASSLGGGTEAFF
TRBJ2-7 | TRBV2 | TRBD2 | . | TGTGCCAGCAGCGCGACTAGCGGGGTTTTTTACGAGCAGTACTTC | CASSATSGVFYEQYF
TRBJ2-1 | TRBV9 | . | . | TGTGCCAGCAGCGTAGATGGAGGGGGCAGGACCTCCTACAATGAGCAGTTCTTC | CASSVDGGGRTSYNEQFF
TRBJ2-3 | TRBV12-3/TRBV12-4 | . | . | TGTGCCAGCAGATGGAGGTCAGATACGCAGTATTTT | CASRWRSDTQYF
TRBJ1-2 | TRBV3-1/TRBV3-2 | TRBD1 | . | TGTGCCAGCAGCCAAGGGACAGGGAGTTACTATGGCTACACCTTC | CASSQGTGSYYGYTF
TRBJ2-2 | TRBV7-3 | TRBD2 | . | TGTGCCAGCAGCTTTATCAGCGGGACTCCGTTCACCGGGGAGCTGTTTTTT | CASSFISGTPFTGELFF
TRBJ1-1 | TRBV28 | . | . | TGTGCCAGCAGTACATCGGGGGGAATCACTGAAGCTTTCTTT | CASSTSGGITEAFF
TRBJ1-4 | TRBV9 | . | . | TGTGCCAGCAGCGTAGGGCCAGGGGAAAATGAAAAACTGTTTTTT | CASSVGPGENEKLFF
TRBJ1-2 | TRBV28 | TRBD1 | . | TGTGCCAGCAGTTCCCGGGACAGCCTAAACTATGGCTACACCTTC | CASSSRDSLNYGYTF
TRBJ1-2 | TRBV28 | . | . | TGTGCCAGCAGTCCCCTCTCAGGGGACGCTTCCGATGGCTACACCTTC | CASSPLSGDASDGYTF
TRBJ1-6 | TRBV28 | TRBD1 | once | TGTGCCAGCAGTTCGCAACAGGGGGACTCACCCCTCCACTTT | CASSSQQGDSPLHF
TRBJ2-6 | TRBV2 | . | . | TGTGCCAGCAGGTTTGTAGACTCTGGGGCCAACGTCCTGACTTTC | CASRFVDSGANVLTF
TRBJ1-1 | TRBV4-2 | . | once | TGTGCCAGCAGCCGTACAGGGAGCACTGAAGCTTTCTTT | CASSRTGSTEAFF